These T cell receptor beta chains were read from a single sample in a study of blood T cell repertoires in COVID-19. Measured with immunoSEQ multiplex PCR; TCRdb has only the in-frame clones, and not every one. In the table there are 240,000 or so clones, roughly 79% of which are singletons. Sample: peripheral blood. The source is a woman of 80 years or more with COVID-19, enrolled during active disease. CDR3s leave out the opening cysteine and the closing phenylalanine or tryptophan. The order of the fields is CDR3 protein, J gene, V gene.

cdr3_aa: AWSGGLGYGYT
j_call: TRBJ1-2
v_call: TRBV30

cdr3_aa: ASSSRQTEAF
j_call: TRBJ1-1
v_call: TRBV27

cdr3_aa: ASTGTGVGELF
j_call: TRBJ2-2
v_call: TRBV2

cdr3_aa: ASRRVTVGYT
j_call: TRBJ1-2
v_call: TRBV28

cdr3_aa: SVEDGTYEQY
j_call: TRBJ2-7
v_call: TRBV29-1

cdr3_aa: ATRDSRSREAF
j_call: TRBJ1-1
v_call: TRBV2

cdr3_aa: AISDLAGDVGELF
j_call: TRBJ2-2
v_call: TRBV10-3

cdr3_aa: ASSYTGTEAF
j_call: TRBJ1-1
v_call: TRBV6-5

cdr3_aa: ASSRGEKLF
j_call: TRBJ1-4
v_call: TRBV6-2/TRBV6-3

cdr3_aa: ASMGLAKPNEQF
j_call: TRBJ2-1
v_call: TRBV19

cdr3_aa: ATSDPGTLADTQY
j_call: TRBJ2-3
v_call: TRBV24-1

cdr3_aa: ASSQGGVKETQY
j_call: TRBJ2-5
v_call: TRBV4-1